Shown below are 9 T cell receptor beta chains from a single sample sequenced in a study of technical replicates of blood from a few donors (dated by TCRdb to about 2017). Library generation was performed with the immunoSEQ multiplex PCR assay. TCRdb provides this immuneACCESS table in a form limited to in-frame rearrangements. Some clones are lacking; in checked studies, under half of them reflect an unresolved V gene, and why the rest are absent is not known. Recorded for this sample are 75,000 to 95,000 clones; around 94% of them occurred a single time. The ten top clones hold roughly 0.25% of the sample. Sequencing was performed on T cells isolated from PBMCs. Receptors originate from a human donor in good health.

The rearrangement uses TRBV27 and TRBJ1-2, with D hard to call. This CDR3 has 14 amino acids. V shed 4 bases and J shed 6 bases, with 15 bases lying between them. Germline V gives CDR1 MNHEY, CDR2 SMNVEV (reference sequence). The CDR3 sequence: CASSSSLGGHGYTF. CDR3 DNA: TGTGCCAGCAGTTCCAGTTTAGGTGGGCATGGCTACACCTTC.

The CDR3 sequence is CASVIAGGPIEQFF. The CDR3 DNA reads as TGCGCCAGTGTAATAGCGGGAGGGCCTATTGAGCAGTTCTTC. The chain employs TRBV23-1 and TRBJ2-1, with TRBD2 matching over 11 bases. Being an ORF, TRBV23-1 has a function that is uncertain. Trimming cost V 9 bases and J 9 bases; bases outside gene matches: 10. This CDR3 region has 14 residues.

This clone was seen once. This chain uses TRBV15 with TRBJ1-2; 7 bases align to TRBD1. Trimming took 0 bases from V and 4 from J; bases not matched to a gene: 2. The length of the CDR3 is 14 residues. Germline V lookup: CDR1 LNHNV, CDR2 YYDKDF (reference sequence). The CDR3 DNA sequence: TGTGCCACCAGCAGAGAGTCAGGGGGCTATGGCTACACCTTC. Amino acids: CATSRESGGYGYTF.

The chain carries TRBV5-1 and TRBJ2-7; 12 nucleotides align to TRBD2. CDR1 is SGHRS, CDR2 YFSETQ, per germline. The CDR3 has 16 amino acids. The V and J ends lost 4 bases and 0 bases, in that order; junction bases with no gene match: 5. CDR3 residues: CASSMTSGGASYEQYF. The CDR3 nucleotides are TGCGCCAGCAGCATGACTAGCGGGGGCGCCTCCTACGAGCAGTACTTC.

The chain uses TRBV30 and TRBJ1-2; a possible D gene is TRBD1 (6 bases). Germline CDR1 GTSNPN, CDR2 SVGIG (reference sequence). The CDR3 has 16 amino acids. V lost 4 bases, J lost 1 base, and 19 bases lay in between. CDR3 in DNA: TGTGCCTGGACCATCCTTCACCGGGACAATAACTATGGCTACACCTTC. It encodes CAWTILHRDNNYGYTF.

This clone has a handful of counts. The V and J genes are TRBV28 and TRBJ2-2, with 7 bases fitting TRBD2. V lost 5 bases to trimming and J lost 1 base; unmatched junction nucleotides: 16. CDR3 length equals 19 residues. CDR1 MDHEN and CDR2 SYDVKM come from the germline V gene. The chain's CDR3 is CASSPSGLTEIKNTGELFF. CDR3 bases: TGTGCCAGCAGTCCTAGCGGTCTAACTGAAATCAAGAACACCGGGGAGCTGTTTTTT.

The chain recombines TRBV29-1 with TRBJ2-1; 8 bases agree with TRBD1. CDR3 length: 16 residues. J gave up 1 base and V 3 bases, and 8 bases lay outside the gene matches. The germline CDR1 and CDR2 sequences are SQVTM and ANQGSEA. The CDR3 is CSVEVRDRKSYNEQFF. In nucleotides, the CDR3 is TGCAGCGTTGAGGTGAGGGACAGGAAGTCCTACAATGAGCAGTTCTTC.

V and J are TRBV5-1 and TRBJ2-1; D perhaps matches TRBD1 (6 bases). V dropped 6 bases and J dropped 6 bases, with 19 bases sitting between them. Per the germline V gene, CDR1 is SGHRS and CDR2 is YFSETQ. CDR3 length equals 15 residues. CDR3 amino acids: CASNRQDSLSNEQFF. The CDR3 DNA follows: TGCGCCAGCAACCGACAGGACAGTTTAAGCAATGAGCAGTTCTTC.

The rearrangement links TRBV18 to TRBJ1-1, with D hard to call. The CDR3 loop spans 14 amino acids. Germline CDR1 KGHSH, CDR2 LQKENI. V was shortened by 5 bases and J by 3 bases, with 13 bases between the two germline ends. The CDR3 loop is CASSLSGSYTEAFF. The CDR3 DNA follows: TGTGCCAGCTCATTATCCGGGAGCTACACTGAAGCTTTCTTT.